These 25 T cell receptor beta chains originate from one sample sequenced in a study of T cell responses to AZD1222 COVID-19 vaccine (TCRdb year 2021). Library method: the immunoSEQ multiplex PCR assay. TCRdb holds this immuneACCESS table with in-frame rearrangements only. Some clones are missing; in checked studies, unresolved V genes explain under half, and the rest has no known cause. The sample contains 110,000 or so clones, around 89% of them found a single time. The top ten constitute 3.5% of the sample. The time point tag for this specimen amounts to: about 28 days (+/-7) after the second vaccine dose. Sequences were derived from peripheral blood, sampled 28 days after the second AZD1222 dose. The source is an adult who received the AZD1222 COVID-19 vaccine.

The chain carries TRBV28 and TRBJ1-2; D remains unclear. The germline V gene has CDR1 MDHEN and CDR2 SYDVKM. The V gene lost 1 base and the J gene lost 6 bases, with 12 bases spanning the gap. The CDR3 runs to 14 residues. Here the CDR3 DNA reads TGTGCCAGCAGTTTATACACACTGAGGGATGGCTACACCTTC. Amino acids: CASSLYTLRDGYTF.

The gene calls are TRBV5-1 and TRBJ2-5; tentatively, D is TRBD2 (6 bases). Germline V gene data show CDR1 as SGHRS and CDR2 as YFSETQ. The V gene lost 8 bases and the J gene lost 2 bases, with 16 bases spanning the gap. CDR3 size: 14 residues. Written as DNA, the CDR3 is TGCGCCAGTACAACTTACGGGACTCAAGAGACCCAGTACTTC. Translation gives CASTTYGTQETQYF.

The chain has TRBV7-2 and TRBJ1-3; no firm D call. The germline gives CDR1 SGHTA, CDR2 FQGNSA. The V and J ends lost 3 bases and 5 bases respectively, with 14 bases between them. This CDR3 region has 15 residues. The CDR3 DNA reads TGTGCCAGCAGCTTTGCGGGCGCCCTGAGAAACACCATATATTTT. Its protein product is CASSFAGALRNTIYF.

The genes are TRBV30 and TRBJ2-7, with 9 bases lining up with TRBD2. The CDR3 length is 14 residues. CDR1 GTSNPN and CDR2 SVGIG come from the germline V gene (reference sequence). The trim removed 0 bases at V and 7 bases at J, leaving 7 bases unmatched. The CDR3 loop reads CAWSVAGGPREQYF. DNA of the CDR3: TGTGCCTGGAGTGTGGCGGGGGGGCCTCGGGAGCAGTACTTC. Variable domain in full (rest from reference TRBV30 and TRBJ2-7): SQTIHQWPATLVQPVGSPLSLECTVEGTSNPNLYWYRQAAGRGLQLLFYSVGIGQISSEVPQNLSASRPQDRQFILSSKKLLLSDSGFYLCAWSVAGGPREQYFGPGTRLTVT.

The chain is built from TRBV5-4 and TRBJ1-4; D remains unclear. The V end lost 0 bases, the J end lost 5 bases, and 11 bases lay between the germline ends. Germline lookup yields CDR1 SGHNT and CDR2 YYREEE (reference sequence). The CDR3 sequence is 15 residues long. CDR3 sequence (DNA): TGTGCCAGCAGCTTGGCCCGGGGAGGGAATGAAAAACTGTTTTTT. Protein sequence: CASSLARGGNEKLFF.

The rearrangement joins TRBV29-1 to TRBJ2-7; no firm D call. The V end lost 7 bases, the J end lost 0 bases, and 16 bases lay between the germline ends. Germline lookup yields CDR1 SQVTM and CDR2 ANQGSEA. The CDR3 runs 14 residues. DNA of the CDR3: TGCAGCGCCCTCGGGCGTTCAAGCTCCTACGAGCAGTACTTC. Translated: CSALGRSSSYEQYF.

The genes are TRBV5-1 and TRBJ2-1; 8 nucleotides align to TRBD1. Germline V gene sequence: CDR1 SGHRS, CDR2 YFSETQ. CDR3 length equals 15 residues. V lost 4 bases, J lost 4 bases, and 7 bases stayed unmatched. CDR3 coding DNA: TGCGCCAGCAGCCTAGACAGGGGAAAGTACAATGAGCAGTTCTTC. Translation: CASSLDRGKYNEQFF.

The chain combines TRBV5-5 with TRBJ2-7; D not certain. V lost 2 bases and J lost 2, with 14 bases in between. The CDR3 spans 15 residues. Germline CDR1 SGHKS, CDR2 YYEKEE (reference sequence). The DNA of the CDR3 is TGTGCCAGCAGCTTAGCTACGGGTGATACCTACGAGCAGTACTTC. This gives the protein CASSLATGDTYEQYF.

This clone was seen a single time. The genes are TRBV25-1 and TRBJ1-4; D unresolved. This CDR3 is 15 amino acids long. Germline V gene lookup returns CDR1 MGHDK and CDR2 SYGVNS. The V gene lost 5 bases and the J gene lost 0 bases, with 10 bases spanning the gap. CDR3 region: CASSFQFATNEKLFF. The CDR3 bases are TGTGCCAGCAGTTTTCAATTCGCAACTAATGAAAAACTGTTTTTT. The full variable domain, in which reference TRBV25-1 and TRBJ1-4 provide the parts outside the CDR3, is EADIYQTPRYLVIGTGKKITLECSQTMGHDKMYWYQQDPGMELHLIHYSYGVNSTEKGDLSSESTVSRIRTEHFPLTLESARPSHTSQYLCASSFQFATNEKLFFGSGTQLSVL.

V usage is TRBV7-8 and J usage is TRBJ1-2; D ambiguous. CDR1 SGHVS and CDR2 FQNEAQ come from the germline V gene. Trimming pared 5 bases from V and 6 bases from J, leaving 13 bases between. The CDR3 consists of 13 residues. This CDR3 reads CASSARGRDGYTF. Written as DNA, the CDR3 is TGTGCCAGCAGCGCCCGAGGGAGAGATGGCTACACCTTC.

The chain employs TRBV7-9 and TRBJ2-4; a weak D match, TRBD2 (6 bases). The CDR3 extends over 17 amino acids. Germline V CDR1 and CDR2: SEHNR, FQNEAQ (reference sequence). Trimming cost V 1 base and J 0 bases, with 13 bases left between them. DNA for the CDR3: TGTGCCAGCAGCTTAGAGGAGGGGATCCTAGCCAAAAACATTCAGTACTTC. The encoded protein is CASSLEEGILAKNIQYF.

CDR3 DNA: TGTGCCAGCAGTTTCACCGGGCCGGGCAATCAGCCCCAGCATTTT. It translates to CASSFTGPGNQPQHF. The V gene is TRBV27, the J gene TRBJ1-5; D uncertain. V dropped 3 bases and J dropped 2 bases, with 11 bases sitting between them. CDR3 length equals 15 residues. The germline CDR1 and CDR2 sequences are MNHEY and SMNVEV (reference sequence).

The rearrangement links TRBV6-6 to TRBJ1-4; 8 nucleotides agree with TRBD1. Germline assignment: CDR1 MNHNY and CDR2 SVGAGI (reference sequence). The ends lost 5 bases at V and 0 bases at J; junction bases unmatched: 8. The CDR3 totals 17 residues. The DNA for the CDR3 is TGTGCCAGCAGTCAAATCCAGACAGGGGCAACTAATGAAAAACTGTTTTTT. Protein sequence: CASSQIQTGATNEKLFF.

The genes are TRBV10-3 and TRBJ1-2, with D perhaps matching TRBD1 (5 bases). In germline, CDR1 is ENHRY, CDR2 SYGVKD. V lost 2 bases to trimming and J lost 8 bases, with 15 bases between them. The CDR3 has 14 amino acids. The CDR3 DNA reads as TGTGCCATCAGTGAGCAACAAACAGGAGGCGGCTACACCTTC. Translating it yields CAISEQQTGGGYTF.

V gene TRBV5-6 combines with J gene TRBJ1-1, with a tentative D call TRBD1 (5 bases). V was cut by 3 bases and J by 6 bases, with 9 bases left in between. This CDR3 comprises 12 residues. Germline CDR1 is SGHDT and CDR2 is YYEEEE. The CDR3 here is CASSWGFAEAFF. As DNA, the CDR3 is TGTGCCAGCAGCTGGGGCTTCGCTGAAGCTTTCTTT.

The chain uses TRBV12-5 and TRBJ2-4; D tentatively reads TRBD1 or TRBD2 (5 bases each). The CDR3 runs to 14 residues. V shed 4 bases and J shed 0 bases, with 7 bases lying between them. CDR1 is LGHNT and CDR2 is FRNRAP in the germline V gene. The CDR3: CASGSGTAKNIQYF. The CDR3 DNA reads TGTGCTAGTGGTTCCGGGACAGCCAAAAACATTCAGTACTTC.

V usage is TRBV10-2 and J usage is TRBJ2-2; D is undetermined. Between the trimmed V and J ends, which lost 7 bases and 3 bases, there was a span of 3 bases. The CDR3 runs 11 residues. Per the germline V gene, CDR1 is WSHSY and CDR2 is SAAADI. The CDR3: CASTHTGELFF. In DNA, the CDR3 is TGCGCCAGCACCCACACCGGGGAGCTGTTTTTT.

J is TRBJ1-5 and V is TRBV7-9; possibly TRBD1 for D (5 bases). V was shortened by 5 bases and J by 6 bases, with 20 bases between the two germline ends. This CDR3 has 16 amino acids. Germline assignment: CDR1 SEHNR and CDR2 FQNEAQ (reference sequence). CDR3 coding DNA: TGTGCCAGCAGCCGGGCAAGGGGCGAGGAAGGTCAGCCCCAGCATTTT. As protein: CASSRARGEEGQPQHF.

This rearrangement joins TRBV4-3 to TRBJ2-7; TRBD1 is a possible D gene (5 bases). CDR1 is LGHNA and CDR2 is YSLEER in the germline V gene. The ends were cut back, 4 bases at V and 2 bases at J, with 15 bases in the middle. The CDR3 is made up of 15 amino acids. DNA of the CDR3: TGCGCCAGCAGCCCTGGGGCAGACCAACCCTACGAGCAGTACTTC. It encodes CASSPGADQPYEQYF.

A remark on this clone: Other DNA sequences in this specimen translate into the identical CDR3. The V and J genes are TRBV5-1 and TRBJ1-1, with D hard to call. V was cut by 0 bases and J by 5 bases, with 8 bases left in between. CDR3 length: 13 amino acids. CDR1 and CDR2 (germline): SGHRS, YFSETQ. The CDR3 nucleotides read TGCGCCAGCAGCTTGGGATCCGGTACTGAAGCTTTCTTT. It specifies CASSLGSGTEAFF.

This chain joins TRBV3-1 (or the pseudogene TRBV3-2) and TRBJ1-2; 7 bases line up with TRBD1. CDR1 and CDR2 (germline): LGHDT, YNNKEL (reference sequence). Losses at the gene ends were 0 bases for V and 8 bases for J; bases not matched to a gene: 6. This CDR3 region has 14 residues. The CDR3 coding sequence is TGTGCCAGCAGCCAAGAAGGAGGGGGCGACGGCTACACCTTC. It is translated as CASSQEGGGDGYTF.

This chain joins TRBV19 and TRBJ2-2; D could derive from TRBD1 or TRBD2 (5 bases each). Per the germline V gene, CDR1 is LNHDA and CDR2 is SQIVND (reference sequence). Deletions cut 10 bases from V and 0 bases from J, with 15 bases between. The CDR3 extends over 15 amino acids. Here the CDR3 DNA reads TGTGCCACGACGCCGGGGCAGACGAACACCGGGGAGCTGTTTTTT. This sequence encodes CATTPGQTNTGELFF.

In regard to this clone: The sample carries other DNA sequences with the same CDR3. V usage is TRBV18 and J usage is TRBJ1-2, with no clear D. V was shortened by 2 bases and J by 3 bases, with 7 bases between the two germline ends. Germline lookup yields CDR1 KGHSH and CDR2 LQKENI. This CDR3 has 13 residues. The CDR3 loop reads CASSPVGDYGYTF. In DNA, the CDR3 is TGTGCCAGCTCACCAGTGGGTGACTATGGCTACACCTTC.

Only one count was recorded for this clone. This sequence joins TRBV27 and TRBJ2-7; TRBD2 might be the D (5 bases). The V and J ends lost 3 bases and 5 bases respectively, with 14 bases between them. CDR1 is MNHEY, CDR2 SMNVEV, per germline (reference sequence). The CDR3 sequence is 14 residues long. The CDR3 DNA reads TGTGCCAGCAGTTTTGGAGGAAAGGGAAACGAGCAGTACTTC. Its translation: CASSFGGKGNEQYF.

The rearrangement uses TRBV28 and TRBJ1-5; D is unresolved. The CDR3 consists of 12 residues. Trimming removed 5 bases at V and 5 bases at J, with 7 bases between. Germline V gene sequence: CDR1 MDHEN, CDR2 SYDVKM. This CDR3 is CASSRGDQPQHF. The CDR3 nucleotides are TGTGCCAGCAGTCGGGGTGATCAGCCCCAGCATTTT.